A selection of T cell receptor beta chains follows, all from one sample in a study of blood T cell repertoires in COVID-19. Data came from immunoSEQ multiplex PCR; TCRdb stores just in-frame clones and leaves some out. The table records under 45,000 clones, 87% of them present only once. The source material was peripheral blood. These receptors all stem from a woman of 80 years or more in a cohort sampled during active or convalescent COVID-19. Each CDR3 is given with its conserved first and last residue. The order of the fields is V gene, clone size, D gene, J gene, CDR3 DNA, CDR3 protein. A D gene is named only where the DNA matches it firmly. Only some rows state a clone size, as once, few, many or a class for expanded clones.

TRBV7-9	NA	NA	TRBJ2-6	TGTGCCAGCAGCTTAGTAAGTTCGGTCTCTGGGGCCAACGTCCTGACTTTC	CASSLVSSVSGANVLTF
TRBV7-2	NA	NA	TRBJ2-7	TGTGCCAGCTCCCTAGCGAGCTCCTACGAGCAGTACTTC	CASSLASSYEQYF
TRBV30	NA	TRBD1	TRBJ1-2	TGTGCCTGTCCTGGGGCGTGGACAGGGAACGGGAACACCTTC	CACPGAWTGNGNTF
TRBV7-8	NA	TRBD2	TRBJ2-2	TGTGCCAGCAGCGCCCTCCTAGCGGGGACGAACACCGGGGAGCTGTTTTTT	CASSALLAGTNTGELFF
TRBV6-5	NA	NA	TRBJ1-2	TGTGCCAGCCGACAGGATGGCTACACCTTC	CASRQDGYTF
TRBV9	NA	TRBD1	TRBJ1-4	TGTGCCAGCAGCCCAAGGGGACAGGGGCGCACTAATGAAAAACTGTTTTTT	CASSPRGQGRTNEKLFF
TRBV5-1	NA	NA	TRBJ2-2	TGCGCCAGCGGGGGAACAGGGTCGGGCACCGGGGAGCTGTTTTTT	CASGGTGSGTGELFF
TRBV6-5	NA	NA	TRBJ2-7	TGTGCCAGCAGGCGGGACGCCTACGAGCAGTACTTC	CASRRDAYEQYF
TRBV5-1	NA	TRBD1	TRBJ2-7	TGCGCCAGCACCCCGGGACAGGGGGTCGTTTACGAGCAGTACTTC	CASTPGQGVVYEQYF
TRBV10-3	NA	NA	TRBJ1-1	TGTGCCATCAAGACAGGCGACATGAACACTGAAGCTTTCTTT	CAIKTGDMNTEAFF
TRBV18	NA	NA	TRBJ1-5	TGTGCCAGCTCCTCGGGTGGGGGCGGTTTGGATCAGCCCCAGCATTTT	CASSSGGGGLDQPQHF
TRBV1	NA	NA	TRBJ1-3	TGCACCAGCAGCCACGACGACTCACGGACACGAGAACTAAACACCATATATTTT	CTSSHDDSRTRELNTIYF
TRBV10-1	NA	TRBD2	TRBJ2-1	TGCGCCAGCAGCGAACGAGCGGGAGGGGGTTACAATGAGCAGTTCTTC	CASSERAGGGYNEQFF
TRBV7-2	NA	NA	TRBJ2-7	TGTGCCAGCAGCTTAATGGACAGCTCCTACGAGCAGTACTTC	CASSLMDSSYEQYF
TRBV13	NA	TRBD2	TRBJ2-7	TGTGCCAGCAGCCCACGCGCGGGGGTCGGAGGGTACGAGCAGTACTTC	CASSPRAGVGGYEQYF
TRBV3-1/TRBV3-2	NA	NA	TRBJ1-1	TGTGCCAGCAGCGGCACAGTAAACACTGAAGCTTTCTTT	CASSGTVNTEAFF
TRBV7-9	NA	NA	TRBJ2-3	TGTGCCAGCAGCTTGGGGACTCATAATACGCAGTATTTT	CASSLGTHNTQYF
TRBV7-2	once	TRBD2	TRBJ2-4	TGTGCCAGCAGCTGGGGGAGGGAAAACATTCAGTACTTC	CASSWGRENIQYF
TRBV27	NA	TRBD1	TRBJ2-7	TGTGCCAGCAGTTTCCGGGACAGATCGAGCTCCTACGAGCAGTACTTC	CASSFRDRSSSYEQYF
TRBV6-5	NA	NA	TRBJ1-2	TGTGCCAGCGGGCAGGGTTATGGCTACACCTTC	CASGQGYGYTF
TRBV11-3	once	TRBD1	TRBJ1-2	TGTGCCAGCAGCACGCCGGACAGGGCCGACGGGGATGGCTACACCTTC	CASSTPDRADGDGYTF
TRBV7-2	once	NA	TRBJ2-1	TGTGCCAGCAGCTTAGAGAACTTTAATGAGCAGTTCTTC	CASSLENFNEQFF
TRBV7-2	NA	NA	TRBJ2-7	TGTGCCAGCAGCTTATACGGGAGCTCTAACCCCGAGCAGTACTTC	CASSLYGSSNPEQYF
TRBV19	once	TRBD2	TRBJ2-5	TGTGCCAGTAGTGGACTAGCGGGGGAGACCCAGTACTTC	CASSGLAGETQYF
TRBV11-3	NA	NA	TRBJ1-1	TGTGCCAGCAGCGCGCGAGGGGGAGCTTTCTTT	CASSARGGAFF
TRBV7-2	NA	TRBD2	TRBJ2-2	TGTGCCAGCAGCTCAAAGCGGGGGGTTCCCGCGAACACCGGGGAGCTGTTTTTT	CASSSKRGVPANTGELFF
TRBV5-5	NA	TRBD1	TRBJ1-1	TGTGCCAGCAGCTCGACAGGGTCCACTGAAGCTTTCTTT	CASSSTGSTEAFF
TRBV9	NA	TRBD2	TRBJ2-1	TGTGCCAGCAGCCCGATGACTAGCGGGCCCTACAATGAGCAGTTCTTC	CASSPMTSGPYNEQFF
TRBV5-6	few	NA	TRBJ1-3	TGTGCCAGCAGCTTTCGACAGACTCTTGCTGGAAACACCATATATTTT	CASSFRQTLAGNTIYF
TRBV29-1	few	TRBD1	TRBJ1-1	TGCAGCGTTCGTCCCGCAGGGGGCGCGGGCACTGAAGCTTTCTTT	CSVRPAGGAGTEAFF
TRBV10-1	NA	TRBD2	TRBJ2-2	TGCGCCAGCAGTGAGTCCGACAGGAGACTAGCGGGGGGTTCGAACACCGGGGAGCTGTTTTTT	CASSESDRRLAGGSNTGELFF
TRBV9	NA	NA	TRBJ2-7	TGTGCCAGCAGCGTGGGGGGGCGGAACTCCTACGAGCAGTACTTC	CASSVGGRNSYEQYF
TRBV11-3	NA	NA	TRBJ2-3	TGTGCCAGCAGCTTAGCTGGACAAAGCACAGATACGCAGTATTTT	CASSLAGQSTDTQYF
TRBV30	NA	TRBD2	TRBJ2-1	TGTGCCTGGAGTTACTTAGGGAAGGTAGCGGGGGGATATGAGCAGTTCTTC	CAWSYLGKVAGGYEQFF